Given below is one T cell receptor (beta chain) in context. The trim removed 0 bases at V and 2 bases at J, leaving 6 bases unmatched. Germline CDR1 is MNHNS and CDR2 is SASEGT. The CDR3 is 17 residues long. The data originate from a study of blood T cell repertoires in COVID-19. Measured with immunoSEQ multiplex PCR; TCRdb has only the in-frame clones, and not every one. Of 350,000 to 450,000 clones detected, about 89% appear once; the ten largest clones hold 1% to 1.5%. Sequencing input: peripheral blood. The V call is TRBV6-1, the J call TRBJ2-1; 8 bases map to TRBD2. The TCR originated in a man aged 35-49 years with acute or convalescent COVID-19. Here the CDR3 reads CASSEARGAVPYNEQFF. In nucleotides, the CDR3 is TGTGCCAGCAGTGAAGCGCGGGGGGCTGTCCCCTACAATGAGCAGTTCTTC.